This T cell receptor (beta chain) was sequenced for a study of cytomegalovirus exposure and HLA in healthy donors. The repertoire was sequenced with immunoSEQ multiplex PCR; TCRdb's copy has only in-frame clones and lacks some. Found here are about 240,000 clones, 75% to 90% of them singletons; the top ten hold 1.2%. This clone was counted only a few times. Antigen unknown. The CDR3 length is 12 residues. CDR1 is SQVTM, CDR2 ANQGSEA, per germline. The germline V and J ends were trimmed by 3 bases and 4 bases, with 9 bases remaining between them. Overall study findings and caveats: High sensitivity and specificity were reportedly achieved when the classifier diagnosed cytomegalovirus status. The study flagged around 160 TCR beta chains as cytomegalovirus-associated. Subsequent analysis found a tendency for first-cohort TCR clusters to co-occur within the 95 to 150 validation repertoires. While the bulk of TCR sequences proved rare, some public TCRs turned up in many donors.

This receptor was obtained from a woman between 25 and 40 years old in good health and CMV-seropositive. Sequencing used PBMCs. The chain carries TRBV29-1 and TRBJ2-5; no reliable D call. The DNA for the CDR3 is TGCAGCGTTGACAAGAACTTAGAGACCCAGTACTTC. It yields the protein CSVDKNLETQYF.